The clone carrying this T cell receptor (beta chain) came up many times. RNA transcripts were the template for amplifying TCR beta CDR3 regions. During a first-round RT-PCR of the TCR CDR3, the HTBI primer set was used. A single record per CDR3 protein comes from TCRdb applying MiXCR to the multiplex PCR reads. The sample has around 720,000 distinct CDR3 sequences, roughly a third seen once. With 0 bases clipped from V and 4 bases from J, the junction kept 4 bases outside the gene matches. CDR3 length: 16 amino acids. Germline CDR1 and CDR2: SGHTA and FQGNSA. The data derive from a study of T cells in Graves' hyperthyroidism and ophthalmopathy.

The chain recombines TRBV7-2 with TRBJ2-7, with TRBD2 matching 12 bases. The origin of this receptor is a woman aged 40-49 years with Graves' hyperthyroidism. The material sequenced was blood. This CDR3 reads CASSLATSGRRYEQYF. CDR3 bases: TGTGCCAGCAGCTTAGCGACTAGCGGGAGAAGGTACGAGCAGTACTTC.